These 23 T cell receptor beta chains were sequenced from one sample in a study of cytomegalovirus exposure and HLA in healthy donors. The study ran its PCR with 60 Vbeta and 13 Jbeta primers. Clones were sequenced by immunoSEQ multiplex PCR, and TCRdb holds only the in-frame ones, with some missing. This sample has 180,000 or so clones, with about 86% found just once. The source material was PBMCs. These receptors were taken from a woman aged 25 to 39 in good health and CMV-seronegative.

The chain joins TRBV28 to TRBJ2-5, with D possibly matching TRBD1 (6 bases). The closer fit of TRBJ2-7 to the DNA end suggests the J call may be wrong. The length of the CDR3 is 16 residues. In germline, CDR1 is MDHEN, CDR2 SYDVKM. The CDR3 here is CASSPLGTRFTYEQYF. DNA of the CDR3: TGTGCCAGCAGCCCCCTAGGGACAAGGTTCACCTACGAGCAGTACTTC.

The chain employs TRBV5-1 and TRBJ1-2; TRBD1 aligns across 8 bases. CDR1 SGHRS and CDR2 YFSETQ come from the germline V gene. The CDR3 is 14 residues long. The J segment lost 7 bases and the V segment lost 0 bases, leaving 5 bases of the junction unmatched. In DNA form, the CDR3 reads TGCGCCAGCAGCTTGGTGGACAGGGTCACTGGCTACACCTTC. Translating it yields CASSLVDRVTGYTF.

The rearrangement joins TRBV4-2 to TRBJ1-2; 8 nucleotides match TRBD1. The germline gives CDR1 LGHNA, CDR2 YNFKEQ. This CDR3 is built from 15 residues. Trimming removed 5 bases from V and 2 bases from J; junction bases left unmatched: 7. This CDR3 is CASSVRQGLNYGYTF. The CDR3 region has the DNA TGTGCCAGCAGCGTCCGACAGGGGTTAAACTATGGCTACACCTTC.

The genes are TRBV2 and TRBJ2-7; TRBD1 might be the D (6 bases). V lost 5 bases and J 2 bases, leaving 13 bases between the germline ends. This CDR3 region has 14 residues. CDR1 SNHLY and CDR2 FYNNEI come from the germline V gene. The CDR3 DNA is TGTGCCAGCAGTCCCGACAGGTTGACCTACGAGCAGTACTTC. Encoded protein: CASSPDRLTYEQYF.

The chain recombines TRBV6-1 with TRBJ2-1, with 7 bases identical to TRBD2. The CDR3 is 17 amino acids. V dropped 3 bases and J dropped 6; count of bases not matched to a gene: 14. CDR1 is MNHNS and CDR2 is SASEGT in the germline V gene. This CDR3 is CASSDGGRGGDVNEQFF. CDR3 coding DNA: TGTGCCAGCAGTGACGGAGGTCGCGGGGGTGATGTCAATGAGCAGTTCTTC.

This rearrangement joins TRBV14 to TRBJ2-1; D gene ambiguous. The CDR3 covers 15 residues. The germline V gene encodes CDR1 SGHDN and CDR2 FVKESK. With 3 bases removed from V and 0 bases from J, the gap between germline ends came to 9 bases. In nucleotides, the CDR3 is TGTGCCAGCAGCCATCGTCCCAGCTCCTACAATGAGCAGTTCTTC. Protein product: CASSHRPSSYNEQFF.

This sequence joins TRBV6-5 and TRBJ2-3, with D maybe TRBD2 (7 bases). The V and J ends lost 10 bases and 3 bases respectively, with 17 bases between them. The CDR3 has 14 amino acids. Germline V CDR1 and CDR2: MNHEY, SVGAGI. In nucleotides, the CDR3 is TGTGCCACCCAACGGAAGGGGGGGACAGATACGCAGTATTTT. Its protein is CATQRKGGTDTQYF.

The V gene is TRBV5-4, the J gene TRBJ1-2; the D gene is possibly TRBD1 (5 bases). Germline V gives CDR1 SGHNT, CDR2 YYREEE (reference sequence). CDR3 size: 13 residues. V was pared by 3 bases and J by 7 bases, with 13 bases between. CDR3 coding DNA: TGTGCCAGCAGCTCCCAGGGTTTCCGTGGCTACACCTTC. Protein: CASSSQGFRGYTF.

J is TRBJ2-4 and V is TRBV28, with unresolved D. This CDR3 comprises 12 residues. Trimming stripped 7 bases from V and 1 base from J, with 5 bases between. Germline V lookup: CDR1 MDHEN, CDR2 SYDVKM. Here the CDR3 reads CASTEAKNIQYF. In DNA, the CDR3 is TGTGCCAGCACGGAGGCCAAAAACATTCAGTACTTC.

The CDR3 nucleotides are TGCGCCAGCAGCTTGGGGGTCGCGGACAGTGGCACCGGGGAGCTGTTTTTT. This translates into CASSLGVADSGTGELFF. V and J are TRBV5-1 and TRBJ2-2, with a tentative D call TRBD1 (6 bases). The V gene lost 0 bases and the J gene lost 4 bases, with 16 bases spanning the gap. Germline lookup yields CDR1 SGHRS and CDR2 YFSETQ. The CDR3 length is 17 residues.

V and J are TRBV28 and TRBJ1-2; D perhaps matches TRBD1 (5 bases). Per the germline V gene, CDR1 is MDHEN and CDR2 is SYDVKM. The V gene lost 2 bases and the J gene lost 4 bases, with 14 bases spanning the gap. The length of the CDR3 is 15 residues. CDR3 protein: CASSLGTSWGYGYTF. Here the CDR3 DNA reads TGTGCCAGCAGTTTAGGGACTTCCTGGGGCTATGGCTACACCTTC.

The gene calls are TRBV7-9 and TRBJ1-2; unclear D gene. The CDR3 length is 12 residues. Per germline, CDR1 SEHNR and CDR2 FQNEAQ (reference sequence). V lost 1 base, J lost 8 bases, and 8 bases lay in between. The CDR3 DNA reads as TGTGCCAGCAGCTTAGACGGGGTGGGCTACACCTTC. Translating gives CASSLDGVGYTF. Filled out from reference TRBV7-9 and TRBJ1-2, the complete variable domain reads DTGVSQNPRHKITKRGQNVTFRCDPISEHNRLYWYRQTLGQGPEFLTYFQNEAQLEKSRLLSDRFSAERPKGSFSTLEIQRTEQGDSAMYLCASSLDGVGYTFGSGTRLTVV.

The CDR3 nucleotides read TGTGCCAGCAGCTTAAGGACTAGCGGAGCCTACAATGAGCAGTTCTTC. Its protein is CASSLRTSGAYNEQFF. The chain carries TRBV11-3 and TRBJ2-1, with TRBD2 identical over 10 bases. The CDR3 consists of 16 residues. Germline trimming cut 2 bases from V and 2 bases from J; bases unmatched to any gene: 3. Germline CDR1 is SGHNT and CDR2 is YENEEA.

This clone appeared once. This chain links TRBV5-1 with TRBJ2-5; D remains unclear. Trimming shortened V by 7 bases and J by 0 bases, and 7 bases separated the two germline ends. The CDR3 is 12 residues long. Germline V lookup: CDR1 SGHRS, CDR2 YFSETQ. CDR3 loop: CASGQDQETQYF. The CDR3 region has the DNA TGCGCCAGCGGGCAGGACCAAGAGACCCAGTACTTC.

This clone has a handful of counts. The CDR3 nucleotides are TGTGCCAGCAGTGGGGGAGGGACAGGCCACTCCTACGAGCAGTACTTC. This gives the protein CASSGGGTGHSYEQYF. The gene calls are TRBV28 and TRBJ2-7; possibly TRBD1 for D (8 bases). Germline V gene data show CDR1 as MDHEN and CDR2 as SYDVKM. V was clipped by 5 bases and J by 0 bases, with 17 bases between them. This CDR3 has 16 amino acids.

The rearrangement joins TRBV28 to TRBJ2-5; TRBD1 matches 7 bases. The CDR3 totals 16 residues. Germline CDR1 reads MDHEN; CDR2 reads SYDVKM. The V segment lost 5 bases and the J segment 9 bases; nucleotides outside the gene matches: 18. CDR3 sequence reads: CASSPLGTAQSGAQYF. Here the CDR3 DNA reads TGTGCCAGCAGTCCTTTGGGGACAGCTCAATCTGGGGCCCAGTACTTC. The variable domain in full, with the rest retrieved from reference TRBV28 and TRBJ2-5, is DVKVTQSSRYLVKRTGEKVFLECVQDMDHENMFWYRQDPGLGLRLIYFSYDVKMKEKGDIPEGYSVSREKKERFSLILESASTNQTSMYLCASSPLGTAQSGAQYFGPGTRLLVL.

The rearrangement links TRBV4-2 to TRBJ2-3, with D possibly matching TRBD2 (5 bases). V was shortened by 3 bases and J by 7 bases, with 20 bases between the two germline ends. Germline CDR1 and CDR2: LGHNA and YNFKEQ. The CDR3 consists of 16 residues. The CDR3 protein is CASSHYSDGDDYTQYF. CDR3 in DNA: TGTGCCAGCAGCCATTATAGCGATGGGGATGACTATACGCAGTATTTT.

The J gene is TRBJ2-1, the V gene TRBV6-1; D gene uncertain. The V gene lost 0 bases and the J gene lost 2 bases, with 8 bases spanning the gap. CDR3 size: 15 residues. Germline V lookup: CDR1 MNHNS, CDR2 SASEGT. The CDR3 DNA sequence: TGTGCCAGCAGTGAAGCAAACAGTGCCTACAATGAGCAGTTCTTC. It translates to CASSEANSAYNEQFF.

The chain is built from TRBV6-6 and TRBJ2-2, with D possibly being TRBD1 (6 bases). The CDR3 totals 13 residues. Trimming shortened V by 9 bases and J by 2 bases, and 10 bases separated the two germline ends. Germline CDR1 reads MNHNY; CDR2 reads SVGAGI (reference sequence). This CDR3 reads CASKDSNTGELFF. The CDR3 coding sequence is TGTGCCAGTAAGGACAGCAACACCGGGGAGCTGTTTTTT.

The V and J genes are TRBV4-1 and TRBJ2-5, with a possible D match to TRBD1 (5 bases). V dropped 3 bases and J dropped 11 bases, with 16 bases sitting between them. This CDR3 comprises 13 residues. Looked up from germline, CDR1 is MGHRA and CDR2 is YSYEKL. CDR3 in amino acids: CASSQDISSEQYF. In DNA, the CDR3 is TGCGCCAGCAGCCAGGACATTAGTAGTGAGCAGTACTTC.

The V and J genes are TRBV15 and TRBJ1-5; the D gene is possibly TRBD1 (5 bases). This CDR3 region has 12 residues. From germline, CDR1 is LNHNV and CDR2 YYDKDF (reference sequence). The V end was cut by 0 bases, the J end by 11 bases, with 8 bases between. Here the CDR3 DNA reads TGTGCCACCAGCAGAGATGGGGGGTCCCAGCATTTT. It codes for CATSRDGGSQHF.

This clone is a singleton in its sample. V gene TRBV29-1 combines with J gene TRBJ1-1, with 9 bases that match TRBD1. Trimming at V came to 5 bases and at J to 3 bases, leaving 4 bases not matched to a gene. Germline assignment: CDR1 SQVTM and CDR2 ANQGSEA. This CDR3 has 13 amino acids. DNA of the CDR3: TGCAGCGTTTGGGACAGGGTGGACACTGAAGCTTTCTTT. This sequence encodes CSVWDRVDTEAFF.

The rearrangement links TRBV7-3 to TRBJ1-2; D perhaps matches TRBD1 (5 bases). Germline V gene sequence: CDR1 SGHTA, CDR2 FQGTGA. V lost 8 bases, J lost 4 bases, and 14 bases lay in between. The CDR3 totals 13 residues. The CDR3 coding sequence is TGTGCCAGCTCCGCGGGGGTTACCTATGGCTACACCTTC. Its translation is CASSAGVTYGYTF.